Each of the 14 T cell receptor beta chains below was sequenced from the same sample in a study of human T cells and chemical hapten exposure. As for time point: patch test 3, about 24 weeks after DPC sensitization. The treatment is: therapeutic diphenylcyclopropenone sensitization with weekly scalp DPC. TCRdb re-derived calls from the RACE reads in MiXCR, one entry per CDR3 protein. This sample has over 65,000 distinct CDR3 sequences, with around 10% found just once. The sequenced sample was whole blood, obtained in connection with sensitization to the hapten diphenylcyclopropenone (DPC). Every receptor here comes from a woman aged 45-60 years with alopecia areata. Some clones in this sample may be carry-over from other donors' samples.

This clonotype was found many times. The chain is built from TRBV27 and TRBJ2-3; D might be TRBD2 (7 bases). The CDR3 spans 15 residues. V lost 5 bases and J lost 9, with 21 bases in between. Germline CDR1 is MNHEY and CDR2 is SMNVEV (reference sequence). Here the CDR3 reads CASSLRVGGLETQYF. The CDR3 DNA reads TGTGCCAGCAGTCTCAGGGTGGGGGGGCTTGAAACGCAGTATTTT.

This clonotype has a count of ten or more. The chain employs TRBV6-1 and TRBJ1-1; D is unresolved. The CDR3 is 13 residues long. Between the trimmed V and J ends, which lost 6 bases and 3 bases, there was a span of 11 bases. Germline V gives CDR1 MNHNS, CDR2 SASEGT. The CDR3 protein is CASRPYGDTEAFF. As DNA, the CDR3 is TGTGCCAGCAGGCCATATGGGGACACTGAAGCTTTCTTT.

This clonotype was observed a few times. The CDR3 spells CASSEEDSPTGELFF. The DNA for the CDR3 is TGTGCCAGCAGTGAAGAGGATAGTCCAACCGGGGAGCTGTTTTTT. V and J are TRBV6-1 and TRBJ2-2; D is unresolved. Trimming took off 1 base at V and 5 bases at J, with 11 bases between the two ends. Germline CDR1 and CDR2: MNHNS and SASEGT. The CDR3 loop spans 15 amino acids.

This clonotype has just a few counts. The chain recombines TRBV12-3 or TRBV12-4 with TRBJ2-5; 15 bases line up with TRBD2. The CDR3 sequence is 17 residues long. J gave up 4 bases and V 5 bases, and 8 bases lay outside the gene matches. The CDR3 nucleotides read TGTGCCAGCAGTCGAACCGGGACTAGCGGGAGGAGAGAGACCCAGTACTTC. This gives the protein CASSRTGTSGRRETQYF.

This clonotype was seen a handful of times. For the CDR3, the DNA is TGTGCCAGCAGTGCCGCCTACGAGCAGTACTTC. As protein: CASSAAYEQYF. The chain is built from TRBV6-6 and TRBJ2-7; D is unresolved. Trimming cost V 5 bases and J 2 bases, with 4 bases left between them. Germline V gives CDR1 MNHNY, CDR2 SVGAGI (reference sequence). This CDR3 is 11 amino acids long.

The chain is built from TRBV6-2 or TRBV6-3 and TRBJ1-5; the D is unclear. The germline gives CDR1 MNHEY, CDR2 SVGEGT. The CDR3 loop spans 17 amino acids. Trimming took 0 bases from V and 0 from J, leaving 12 bases between them. The CDR3 is CASSYSQVLDSNQPQHF. For the CDR3, the DNA is TGTGCCAGCAGTTACTCTCAGGTGTTGGATAGCAATCAGCCCCAGCATTTT.

Concerning this clonotype itself: Germline and junction disagree at one end, which may indicate a read error. V gene TRBV4-1 combines with J gene TRBJ1-1, with D uncertain. The CDR3 runs to 14 residues. Germline V gene data show CDR1 as MGHRA and CDR2 as YSYEKL. The CDR3 loop reads CASSRQRLNTVAFF. CDR3 DNA sequence: TGCGCCAGCAGTCGGCAGCGCCTAAACACTGTAGCTTTCTTT.

The J gene is TRBJ1-1, the V gene TRBV28; no reliable D call. The V and J ends lost 3 bases and 10 bases respectively, with 12 bases between them. Germline CDR1 reads MDHEN; CDR2 reads SYDVKM. CDR3 length: 12 residues. As DNA, the CDR3 is TGTGCCAGCAGTTTGGGCAGCCTAAGAGCTTTCTTT. This codes for CASSLGSLRAFF.

This clonotype was observed many times. The chain carries TRBV3-1 and TRBJ2-7; 7 bases are shared with TRBD1. In germline, CDR1 is LGHDT, CDR2 YNNKEL (reference sequence). Trimming at V came to 3 bases and at J to 5 bases, leaving 10 bases not matched to a gene. The CDR3 consists of 15 residues. The CDR3 sequence is CASSHTGRGLDEQYF. DNA for the CDR3: TGTGCCAGCAGCCACACGGGAAGGGGGCTGGACGAGCAGTACTTC.

The rearrangement uses TRBV11-3 and TRBJ1-1, with 7 bases fitting TRBD1. J lost 9 bases, V lost 1 base, and 5 bases had no gene match. This CDR3 contains 13 residues. Germline assignment: CDR1 SGHNT and CDR2 YENEEA. CDR3 loop: CASSLGLTGKAFF. CDR3 in DNA: TGTGCCAGCAGCTTAGGCTTGACAGGGAAAGCTTTCTTT.

This clonotype was counted ten times or more. J is TRBJ2-7 and V is TRBV4-2; 11 bases align to TRBD2. Looked up from germline, CDR1 is LGHNA and CDR2 is YNFKEQ. V shed 4 bases, J shed 3 bases, and the junction held 8 bases outside the gene matches. There are 16 residues in the CDR3. The CDR3, as DNA: TGTGCCAGCAGCCCCTCCGGGACTAGCGGATTCTACGAGCAGTACTTC. This translates into CASSPSGTSGFYEQYF.

The sample holds many counts of this clonotype. J is TRBJ2-2 and V is TRBV12-3 or TRBV12-4; D possibly corresponds to TRBD1 (5 bases). The CDR3 sequence is 13 residues long. V was trimmed by 3 bases and J by 5 bases, leaving 7 bases between them. The CDR3 DNA follows: TGTGCCAGCAGTTTGGGGCAGACCGGGGAGCTGTTTTTT. Amino acids: CASSLGQTGELFF.

This clonotype was recorded once. The V gene is TRBV20-1, the J gene TRBJ1-4; D is perhaps TRBD1 (6 bases). This CDR3 comprises 14 residues. With 1 base removed from V and 11 bases from J, the gap between germline ends came to 17 bases. Germline V CDR1 and CDR2: DFQATT, SNEGSKA (reference sequence). DNA of the CDR3: TGCAGTGCTAGAGCCCCAGGGGCGACTCCGAAACTGTTTTTT. Translation gives CSARAPGATPKLFF.

This clonotype showed up many times. The J gene is TRBJ2-7, the V gene TRBV19, with D possibly being TRBD2 (6 bases). Germline CDR1 and CDR2: LNHDA and SQIVND (reference sequence). The CDR3 extends over 14 amino acids. Trimming cost V 6 bases and J 7 bases, with 19 bases left between them. The CDR3 spells CASSRGGPGGEQYF. In DNA, the CDR3 is TGTGCCAGTAGCCGAGGCGGGCCCGGGGGAGAGCAGTACTTC.